Detailed here is one TCR beta chain. Its antigen is as yet unknown. The data were obtained in a study of PD-L1 blockade in urothelial cancer. CDR3 length: 13 amino acids. Germline lookup yields CDR1 SGDLS and CDR2 YYNGEE. V was pared by 3 bases and J by 6 bases, with 3 bases of the junction left unmatched. The data were produced by immunoSEQ multiplex PCR, yet TCRdb's version contains in-frame clones alone and is incomplete. The sample consists of tens of thousands of clones, 70% to 90% of them appearing once. As to time point: pretreatment peripheral blood. Urothelial carcinoma affected the patients, and it was locally advanced or metastatic. Samples spanned pretreatment and treatment, with 1 to 8 time points per patient. Notes on the study in general: Patients with below-median pretreatment blood clonality survived longer. By 3 weeks, tumor-associated blood clones had expanded more in durable-benefit patients.

The sequencing used PBMCs, collected around atezolizumab (anti-PD-L1) treatment. The chain combines TRBV9 with TRBJ2-1; 7 nucleotides line up with TRBD2. The sequence was collected from a woman in her sixties with urothelial cancer. The CDR3 bases are TGTGCCAGCAGCGGGGAGGGACCCAATGAGCAGTTCTTC. It codes for CASSGEGPNEQFF.